Reported below is one TCR beta chain. This specimen belongs to a study of blood T cell repertoires in COVID-19. As for the study in general: Sites across the United States, Italy and Spain contributed samples from acute and convalescent COVID-19. From T cells, B-cell-depleted T cells, or PBMCs came the material, which was cDNA or gDNA.

This CDR3 region has 18 residues. CDR1 is SGHDT, CDR2 YYEEEE, per germline. The V end was cut by 2 bases, the J end by 0 bases, with 18 bases between. In the authors' methods: Amplification of reference gene primers provided the estimated nucleated cell counts. The method was immunoSEQ multiplex PCR; TCRdb's version includes in-frame clones alone and lacks a portion of them. V, J and clone size are those of that table, while D and trimming were read from the DNA. The data contain 75,000 to 85,000 clones, over 75% of them singletons. The J gene is TRBJ1-3, the V gene TRBV5-6; D uncertain. The receptor's source is a man between 45 and 60 years old with active COVID-19. The sequencing sample was made of peripheral blood. The CDR3 loop is CASSLYGLLGYSGNTIYF. CDR3 in DNA: TGTGCCAGCAGCTTATATGGGTTACTAGGGTACTCTGGAAACACCATATATTTT.